This paragraph covers one T cell receptor beta chain sequence. Its specificity is unknown. The sample is drawn from a study of early T cells in non-severe SARS-CoV-2 infection. Across the study: Sequencing of unsorted whole blood was done on bulk RNA, leaving chains unpaired. The study's findings and limits: Clonotype matching in VDJdb favored anti-spike CD8 responses and did not capture private and CD4 specificities.

The CDR3 spans 15 residues. From germline, CDR1 is SNHLY and CDR2 FYNNEI. The germline V and J ends were trimmed by 5 bases and 1 base, with 14 bases remaining between them. Individual cDNA molecules received unique molecular identifiers during library preparation. TCRdb called the 5' RACE reads again in MiXCR, with one record for every CDR3 protein. The sample has approximately 33,000 distinct CDR3 sequences, around 5% seen once; the top ten hold around 27%. The TCR originated in an adult who was a healthcare worker with PCR-confirmed SARS-CoV-2 infection or an uninfected control (not recorded which). The sample consisted of whole blood. V gene TRBV2 combines with J gene TRBJ2-5, with D possibly matching TRBD2 (7 bases). Here the CDR3 DNA reads TGTGCCAGCAGTTCCCAAGGGGGGGGCCAAGAGACCCAGTACTTC. Its protein product is CASSSQGGGQETQYF.